This TCR beta chain was sequenced for a study of T-cell reconstitution after alpha-beta-depleted transplantation in children. The trim removed 9 bases at V and 2 bases at J, leaving 5 bases unmatched. Looked up from germline, CDR1 is ENHRY and CDR2 is SYGVKD. The CDR3 totals 13 residues. The library targeted TCRbeta and was prepared with unique molecular identifiers. MiXCR, applied by TCRdb to the PCR reads, yields one record per CDR3 protein. The sample lists 350,000 to 450,000 distinct CDR3 sequences, approximately 12% occurring once. This TCR came from a human donor who donated a stem cell graft to a child with Fanconi anemia. The sequences come from PBMCs, collected from the stem cell graft. The chain joins TRBV10-3 to TRBJ2-7; TRBD1 agrees at 9 bases. CDR3 sequence reads: CAMRQGGTYEQYF. The CDR3 nucleotides read TGTGCCATGCGACAGGGGGGAACCTACGAGCAGTACTTC.